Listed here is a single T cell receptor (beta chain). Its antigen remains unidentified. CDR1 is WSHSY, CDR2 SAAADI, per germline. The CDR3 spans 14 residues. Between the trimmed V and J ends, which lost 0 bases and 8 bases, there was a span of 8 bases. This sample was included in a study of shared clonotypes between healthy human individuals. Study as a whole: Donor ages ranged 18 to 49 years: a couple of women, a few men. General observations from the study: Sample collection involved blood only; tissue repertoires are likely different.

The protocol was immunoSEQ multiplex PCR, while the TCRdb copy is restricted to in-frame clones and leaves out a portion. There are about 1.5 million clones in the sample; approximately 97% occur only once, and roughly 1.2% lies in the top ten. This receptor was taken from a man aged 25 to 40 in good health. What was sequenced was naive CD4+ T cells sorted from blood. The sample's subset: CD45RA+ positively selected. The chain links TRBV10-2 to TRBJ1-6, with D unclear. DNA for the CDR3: TGCGCCAGCAGTGAGTCAGGGATCGATTCACCCCTCCACTTT. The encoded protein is CASSESGIDSPLHF.